This is a list of T cell receptor beta chains from one sample in a study of lymphopenia after photon versus proton radiotherapy. Sequencing was performed with immunoSEQ multiplex PCR; in TCRdb, only in-frame clones are kept and a portion is missing. The data contain about 62,000 clones, roughly 90% of them singletons. Sequenced material: peripheral blood, taken from a patient treated with proton-based radiotherapy. Every receptor here comes from an elderly man with esophageal cancer. Both conserved end residues are part of each CDR3. Each record gives: CDR3 DNA, CDR3 protein, CDR3 length, D gene, J gene, V gene, clone size. A D gene is named only where the DNA matches it firmly. Clone size is shown for a subset of rows, as once, few, many or a class of expanded clone.

TGCAGCGTAGGGACACCGAACTACGAGCAGTACTTC CSVGTPNYEQYF 12 . TRBJ2-7 TRBV29-1 .
TGTGCCAGCAGCTTAGAACTACGTAGTCAGGGCAGGCGGGAGACCCAGTACTTC CASSLELRSQGRRETQYF 18 . TRBJ2-5 TRBV7-2 .
TGTGCTAGTGGTTTGGCGCGTTTTGGGGCTTTCTTT CASGLARFGAFF 12 . TRBJ1-1 TRBV12-5 .
TGTGCCGCCCACAGGGAGGGGGACACTGAAGCTTTCTTT CAAHREGDTEAFF 13 . TRBJ1-1 TRBV6-5 .
TGTGCCAGCAGTACCGAAGGTGGTGAGCAGTTCTTC CASSTEGGEQFF 12 . TRBJ2-1 TRBV6-5 .
TGCGCCAGCAGCCAGGGGACAGGGTACACTGAAGCTTTCTTT CASSQGTGYTEAFF 14 TRBD1 TRBJ1-1 TRBV5-1 .
TGTGCCAGCAGCTTGGTAAGGGGACCTAATGAAAAACTGTTTTTT CASSLVRGPNEKLFF 15 . TRBJ1-4 TRBV5-5 .
TGTGCCAGCAGTGAAACGGACAGGGGCAATCAGCCCCAGCATTTT CASSETDRGNQPQHF 15 TRBD1 TRBJ1-5 TRBV6-4 .
TGTGCCAGCTCACCTCGGCGGGAGGCCTACGAGCAGTACTTC CASSPRREAYEQYF 14 TRBD2 TRBJ2-7 TRBV18 .
TGTGCCAGCAGCTCTGAGTTAGCAACTAATGAAAAACTGTTTTTT CASSSELATNEKLFF 15 . TRBJ1-4 TRBV7-2 .
TGTGCCAGTAGTATCCCCGGCAGGGGCTACGAGCAGTACTTC CASSIPGRGYEQYF 14 . TRBJ2-7 TRBV19 .
TGTGCCAGCAGTGAGGGGGTAGGGGTCTATGGCTACACCTTC CASSEGVGVYGYTF 14 . TRBJ1-2 TRBV25-1 .
TGTGCCAGCAGGTCGGAGAGGGGGCATCGCGAGCAGTACTTC CASRSERGHREQYF 14 TRBD1 TRBJ2-7 TRBV7-2 .
TGCGCCAGCAGTCCTCTAGCGGGGGCAGGGGAGACCCAGTACTTC CASSPLAGAGETQYF 15 TRBD2 TRBJ2-5 TRBV4-3 .
TGTGCCAGCAGCGGGTACCGGGACACAACTAACTATGGCTACACCTTC CASSGYRDTTNYGYTF 16 . TRBJ1-2 TRBV7-9 .
TGTGCCAGCAGCCAACTGTTGGTTTTGGATACGCAGTATTTT CASSQLLVLDTQYF 14 . TRBJ2-3 TRBV7-8 once
TGTGCCAGCAGCGCCGTTGTTTCACCCCTCCACTTT CASSAVVSPLHF 12 . TRBJ1-6 TRBV7-2 few
TGTGCTAGTGGTTTGGTAGTAACAGGGGACCTCAAGTACGAGCAGTACTTC CASGLVVTGDLKYEQYF 17 TRBD1 TRBJ2-7 TRBV12-5 .
TGTGCCAGCAGCTTAGCGTCTAATGGGGAGCAGTACTTC CASSLASNGEQYF 13 . TRBJ2-7 TRBV7-6 .
TGCAGCGTTGAAGGTGGCTATGGCTACACCTTC CSVEGGYGYTF 11 . TRBJ1-2 TRBV29-1 .
TGTGCCAGTAGTATGGTACAGGGGCTCACAGATACGCAGTATTTT CASSMVQGLTDTQYF 15 TRBD1 TRBJ2-3 TRBV19 .
TGCGCCAGCAGCTTGGCCGGGACAGGGGGCGGAAAACTGTTTTTT CASSLAGTGGGKLFF 15 TRBD1 TRBJ1-4 TRBV5-1 .
TGTGCCAGCAGCACTATCGACGACGGGGTCTACGAGCAGTACTTC CASSTIDDGVYEQYF 15 . TRBJ2-7 TRBV5-4 .
TGTGCCAGCATCCGGGAATCGGGCGGGGAGCTGTTTTTT CASIRESGGELFF 13 . TRBJ2-2 TRBV2 few
TGTGCCAGCAAAGGGTCCCCTTTTGAGACCCAGTACTTC CASKGSPFETQYF 13 . TRBJ2-5 TRBV5-5 .
TGTGCCAGCAGCGTAGGGACAGGGGGCGATACGCAGTATTTT CASSVGTGGDTQYF 14 TRBD1 TRBJ2-3 TRBV9 .
TGCAGCGTTGAGGGTCAAGCCTACACAGATACGCAGTATTTT CSVEGQAYTDTQYF 14 . TRBJ2-3 TRBV29-1 .
TGTGCCAGCAGCTTAGTAGTCAGCGGAGGCCTGAGAGATACGCAGTATTTT CASSLVVSGGLRDTQYF 17 . TRBJ2-3 TRBV11-2 .
TGTGCCAGCAGCCCTAGCGCGGGACCGGGAAACACCATATATTTT CASSPSAGPGNTIYF 15 . TRBJ1-3 TRBV11-2 few
TGTGCCAGCCGCGGAGGGGGAATCAACGAGCAGTACTTC CASRGGGINEQYF 13 . TRBJ2-7 TRBV27 .
TGTGCCATCAGTGGGGGACAGGGAATCTCTGGAAACACCATATATTTT CAISGGQGISGNTIYF 16 TRBD1 TRBJ1-3 TRBV10-3 .
TGTGCCAGCAGCTTCGCAGACAGGGGCTCCTACAATGAGCAGTTCTTC CASSFADRGSYNEQFF 16 TRBD1 TRBJ2-1 TRBV7-9 .
TGCGCCAGCAGCCCGGGCGGGTCTAGCGGGAGGGAGCAGTTCTTC CASSPGGSSGREQFF 15 TRBD2 TRBJ2-1 TRBV5-1 few
TGTGCCAGCAGCTTAAAAGAGACCCAGTACTTC CASSLKETQYF 11 . TRBJ2-5 TRBV7-8 .
TGTGCCAGCAGTTATTTCAGGGAGCTTAGCACAGATACGCAGTATTTT CASSYFRELSTDTQYF 16 . TRBJ2-3 TRBV6-5 .
TGTGCCAGCAGTCCGCAGGTTCTACCCAACACCGGGGAGCTGTTTTTT CASSPQVLPNTGELFF 16 . TRBJ2-2 TRBV28 .
TGTGCCACCGCCGGGACAGTGGGAAATAATTCACCCCTCCACTTT CATAGTVGNNSPLHF 15 TRBD1 TRBJ1-6 TRBV7-9 .
TGTGCCAGCAGTACGCTAGCGGGGGGCAATGAGCAGTTCTTC CASSTLAGGNEQFF 14 TRBD2 TRBJ2-1 TRBV6-1 .
TGTGCCAGCAGCCGGGACACGTACAATGAGCAGTTCTTC CASSRDTYNEQFF 13 . TRBJ2-1 TRBV7-2 .
TGTGCCAGCAGCTTAGCACCGAACACCGGGGAGCTGTTTTTT CASSLAPNTGELFF 14 . TRBJ2-2 TRBV7-8 .
TGCGCCAGCAGCCAAGAAGGGACTAGTCGGACCGGGGAGCTGTTTTTT CASSQEGTSRTGELFF 16 TRBD2 TRBJ2-2 TRBV4-3 .
TGTGCCAGCAGTCTGTGGACTAGCGGGACCGGGGAGCTGTTTTTT CASSLWTSGTGELFF 15 TRBD2 TRBJ2-2 TRBV7-2 .
TGTGCCAGCAGTTACGACAGGGGGCCGAATGAAGCTTTCTTT CASSYDRGPNEAFF 14 TRBD1 TRBJ1-1 TRBV6-6 .
TGTGCCAGTAGTATCCGGACAGGGCTATATGGCTACACCTTC CASSIRTGLYGYTF 14 TRBD1 TRBJ1-2 TRBV19 few
TGTGCCAGCAGCGAGACCCATAGCAATCAGCCCCAGCATTTT CASSETHSNQPQHF 14 . TRBJ1-5 TRBV7-8 .
TGTGCCAGAAGCTTCACTGTCGGACAGGGGGTAGGAAAACTGTTTTTT CARSFTVGQGVGKLFF 16 TRBD1 TRBJ1-4 TRBV5-3 .
TGTGCCAGTAGTATGGTATTCAGCAATCAGCCCCAGCATTTT CASSMVFSNQPQHF 14 . TRBJ1-5 TRBV19 .
TGTGCCAGCAGTCCCCCACTACCGCTTGGCGAGACCCAGTACTTC CASSPPLPLGETQYF 15 . TRBJ2-5 TRBV7-2 .
TGTGCCAGCAGTGACTGGGACAGGGATCGCAATGAGCAGTTCTTC CASSDWDRDRNEQFF 15 TRBD1 TRBJ2-1 TRBV6-4 .
TGCGCCAGCAGTTCAACAGGGGGCAGGCCCTACGAGCAGTACTTC CASSSTGGRPYEQYF 15 TRBD1 TRBJ2-7 TRBV5-1 .
TGTGCCAGCAGTTTAGGACTAGGGAATGAGCAGTTCTTC CASSLGLGNEQFF 13 TRBD2 TRBJ2-1 TRBV27 .
TGTGCCAGCAGCTTAAATCGGGGAGGAGGGTTATTTGAGAGTCATGAGCAGTTCTTC CASSLNRGGGLFESHEQFF 19 . TRBJ2-1 TRBV7-6 .
. CASSTSTANYGYTF 14 . TRBJ1-2 TRBV6-6 .
TGCGCCAGCAGCTTTACAGGGGGCGAAGAGACCCAGTACTTC CASSFTGGEETQYF 14 TRBD1 TRBJ2-5 TRBV5-1 .
TGCGCCAGCAGTGAGTCGGGCCCTCCAGGGGGCTACACCTTC CASSESGPPGGYTF 14 . TRBJ1-2 TRBV10-1 .